This record covers a single T cell receptor beta chain. Its antigen is still unknown. This specimen comes from a study of cytomegalovirus exposure and HLA in healthy donors. General study findings and limits: There was a cluster of highly shared sequence variants that was likely a sequencing artifact.

60 Vbeta and 13 Jbeta primers were used in PCR. Data came from immunoSEQ multiplex PCR; TCRdb stores just in-frame clones and leaves some out. The data contain 100,000 to 150,000 clones, around three quarters of them singletons. Germline V gives CDR1 SGHRS, CDR2 YFSETQ. The ends lost 0 bases at V and 2 bases at J; junction bases unmatched: 4. The length of the CDR3 is 15 residues. This rearrangement joins TRBV5-1 to TRBJ2-7; the match to TRBD2 covers 8 bases. The TCR was taken from a woman in her forties in good health and CMV-seronegative. The specimen sequenced was PBMCs. CDR3: CASSLVSGAAYEQYF. The DNA for the CDR3 is TGCGCCAGCAGCTTGGTTAGCGGGGCGGCCTACGAGCAGTACTTC.